Reported below is one T cell receptor (beta chain). Only in-frame clones appear in the TCRdb table, and some are missing; sequencing was by immunoSEQ multiplex PCR. The sample lists about 38,000 clones; 70% to 90% were seen once. This sample was taken from a study of CD8 T cells in acute hepatitis C reinfection. Time point of the sample: naive CD8 control sorted from an acute-time-point sample. The CDR3 contains 17 residues. Germline assignment: CDR1 SGDLS and CDR2 YYNGEE. V was clipped by 4 bases and J by 8 bases; unmatched bases: 14. The chain employs TRBV9 and TRBJ2-1; 11 positions match TRBD2. The specimen sequenced was naive CD8+ T cells from PBMCs. The clonotype was recovered from a woman aged 18-29 years who spontaneously cleared hepatitis C infection. CDR3 coding DNA: TGTGCCAGCAGCCCGCAGGGTAGCGGGAGGGCAGGGGATGAGCAGTTCTTC. Translating gives CASSPQGSGRAGDEQFF. Filled out from reference TRBV9 and TRBJ2-1, the complete variable domain reads DSGVTQTPKHLITATGQRVTLRCSPRSGDLSVYWYQQSLDQGLQFLIQYYNGEERAKGNILERFSAQQFPDLHSELNLSSLELGDSALYFCASSPQGSGRAGDEQFFGPGTRLTVL.